A single sample gave rise to the 31 T cell receptor beta chains below, sequenced in a study of cytomegalovirus exposure and HLA in healthy donors (dated by TCRdb to 2015 to 2018). The library was made by the immunoSEQ multiplex PCR assay. For the multiplex PCR, a mixture combining 60 forward primers for TCR Vbeta segments and 13 reverse primers for TCR Jbeta segments was used. The table comes from immuneACCESS by way of TCRdb, which keeps in-frame sequences with V and J called. Part of the clones is missing from these tables; in studies checked, under half for an unresolved V gene and the rest for unknown reasons. The table for this sample records approximately 150,000 clones. 1.6% of the sample is held by the ten biggest clonotypes. The specimen sequenced was PBMCs. The receptors here all came from a woman aged 45 to 65 in good health and CMV-seronegative.

The CDR3 spells CASSLGTSGVSYEQYF. CDR3 sequence (DNA): TGCGCCAGCAGCTTAGGGACTAGCGGGGTATCCTACGAGCAGTACTTC. This chain uses TRBV5-1 with TRBJ2-7, with 13 nucleotides matching TRBD2. The CDR3 spans 16 residues. The V gene end was trimmed by 2 bases and the J gene end by 1 base; junction bases not matched to a gene: 3. Germline V CDR1 and CDR2: SGHRS, YFSETQ.

The chain employs TRBV5-1 and TRBJ1-3, with D perhaps matching TRBD1 (6 bases). CDR3 length equals 15 residues. Germline-derived CDR1 and CDR2 are SGHRS and YFSETQ. V lost 0 bases, J lost 3 bases, and 10 bases lay in between. CDR3 loop: CASSLGQAFGNTIYF. Here the CDR3 DNA reads TGCGCCAGCAGCTTGGGACAGGCCTTTGGAAACACCATATATTTT.

The chain is built from TRBV29-1 and TRBJ1-1; tentatively, D is TRBD1 (5 bases). Germline V gives CDR1 SQVTM, CDR2 ANQGSEA. CDR3 length: 13 amino acids. With 7 bases removed from V and 0 bases from J, the gap between germline ends came to 12 bases. The CDR3, as DNA: TGCAGCGCAAACAGGAATTTGAACACTGAAGCTTTCTTT. Translating it yields CSANRNLNTEAFF.

CDR3 nucleotide sequence: TGTGCCGTCAGGGCGGAGGGCGGGGAGCTGTTTTTT. Translated, it gives CAVRAEGGELFF. The V and J genes are TRBV7-3 and TRBJ2-2, with D perhaps matching TRBD2 (6 bases). This CDR3 contains 12 residues. The V gene lost 11 bases and the J gene lost 7 bases, with 14 bases spanning the gap. Germline V gene data show CDR1 as SGHTA and CDR2 as FQGTGA.

The genes are TRBV7-3 and TRBJ2-2, with D possibly TRBD1 on 5 matching bases. Germline CDR1 is SGHTA and CDR2 is FQGTGA. V lost 6 bases and J lost 6, with 8 bases in between. The CDR3 is 12 amino acids. The CDR3 DNA follows: TGTGCCAGCAGAGCGACAGCCGGGGAGCTGTTTTTT. Protein product: CASRATAGELFF.

The chain is built from TRBV6-6 and TRBJ1-3; 9 bases are shared with TRBD1. CDR1 and CDR2 from the germline V gene are MNHNY and SVGAGI (reference sequence). CDR3 length: 16 residues. Unmatched junction bases numbered 6, after V lost 5 bases and J lost 1 base. The CDR3 loop reads CASSPRDRASGNTIYF. The CDR3 DNA follows: TGTGCCAGCAGTCCCCGGGACAGGGCTTCTGGAAACACCATATATTTT.

The J gene is TRBJ2-7, the V gene TRBV18; TRBD1 matches at 7 bases. Germline trimming cut 6 bases from V and 3 bases from J; bases unmatched to any gene: 5. This CDR3 comprises 13 residues. CDR1 KGHSH and CDR2 LQKENI come from the germline V gene. This CDR3 is CASSTGTDYEQYF. CDR3 DNA sequence: TGTGCCAGCTCGACCGGGACAGACTACGAGCAGTACTTC.

The rearrangement joins TRBV19 to TRBJ2-1, with 11 positions matching TRBD2. Germline lookup yields CDR1 LNHDA and CDR2 SQIVND (reference sequence). Trimming at V came to 2 bases and at J to 12 bases, leaving 24 bases not matched to a gene. CDR3 size: 20 residues. CDR3 residues: CASSIPRLAGITVGKYRQFF. The CDR3 DNA follows: TGTGCCAGTAGTATACCAAGACTAGCGGGAATTACTGTGGGGAAATATAGGCAGTTCTTC.

The chain couples TRBV5-4 to TRBJ1-2, with D tentatively TRBD1 (6 bases). V gave up 2 bases and J gave up 7 bases, with 12 bases separating them. The CDR3 is 13 amino acids. In germline, CDR1 is SGHNT, CDR2 YYREEE (reference sequence). The CDR3 region has the DNA TGTGCCAGCAGCTTACGGGGGGCCGGTGGCTACACCTTC. It encodes CASSLRGAGGYTF.

The CDR3 region is CASSLEDRGVTEAFF. For the CDR3, the DNA is TGCGCCAGCAGCTTGGAGGACAGGGGGGTTACTGAAGCTTTCTTT. The V gene is TRBV5-1, the J gene TRBJ1-1; 10 positions match TRBD1. Germline CDR1 SGHRS, CDR2 YFSETQ. There are 15 residues in the CDR3. J gave up 5 bases and V 0 bases, and 4 bases lay outside the gene matches.

V is TRBV5-8 and J is TRBJ2-5; the match to TRBD1 covers 8 bases. Germline assignment: CDR1 SGHTS and CDR2 YDEGEE. This CDR3 has 14 amino acids. The J segment lost 4 bases and the V segment lost 5 bases, leaving 7 bases of the junction unmatched. The CDR3, as DNA: TGTGCCAGCAGTTATGACAGGGGCGTAGAGACCCAGTACTTC. Protein product: CASSYDRGVETQYF.

The V and J genes are TRBV29-1 and TRBJ2-2; 10 bases map to TRBD1. CDR3 length equals 15 residues. V was pared by 7 bases and J by 7 bases, with 12 bases of the junction left unmatched. CDR1 is SQVTM, CDR2 ANQGSEA, per germline. For the CDR3, the DNA is TGCAGCGCCTTAGGCGGGACAGGGGTGTTCGGGGAGCTGTTTTTT. Protein: CSALGGTGVFGELFF.

The chain couples TRBV5-6 to TRBJ1-4, with no clear D. The germline CDR1 and CDR2 sequences are SGHDT and YYEEEE. CDR3 length: 14 amino acids. The V end lost 0 bases, the J end lost 0 bases, and 3 bases lay between the germline ends. The CDR3 spells CASSLVTTNEKLFF. CDR3 nucleotides: TGTGCCAGCAGCTTGGTTACAACTAATGAAAAACTGTTTTTT.

This chain joins TRBV6-5 and TRBJ2-1; 15 bases are a match to TRBD2. Germline V CDR1 and CDR2: MNHEY, SVGAGI. V gave up 5 bases and J gave up 9 bases; unmatched junction bases: 5. The CDR3 loop spans 15 amino acids. The CDR3 nucleotides are TGTGCCAGCAGTCGGACTAGCGGGGGGGCCGGTGAGCAGTTCTTC. As protein: CASSRTSGGAGEQFF.

The chain combines TRBV5-1 with TRBJ2-1, with D maybe TRBD2 (6 bases). The CDR3 is 14 amino acids. CDR1 is SGHRS and CDR2 is YFSETQ in the germline V gene. The V end lost 3 bases, the J end lost 8 bases, and 15 bases lay between the germline ends. The CDR3, as DNA: TGCGCCAGCAGCTGGGGGGTTCCTGGGGATGAGCAGTTCTTC. This encodes CASSWGVPGDEQFF.

V gene TRBV15 combines with J gene TRBJ1-2, with 12 bases that match TRBD1. Trimming removed 3 bases from V and 6 bases from J; junction bases left unmatched: 8. Germline assignment: CDR1 LNHNV and CDR2 YYDKDF (reference sequence). The CDR3 contains 16 residues. CDR3 sequence: CATSRTPGQGAHGYTF. DNA for the CDR3: TGTGCCACCAGCAGGACCCCGGGACAGGGGGCTCATGGCTACACCTTC.

V usage is TRBV27 and J usage is TRBJ2-7, with TRBD1 identical over 8 bases. There are 14 residues in the CDR3. V lost 2 bases to trimming and J lost 4 bases; unmatched junction nucleotides: 4. The germline V gene has CDR1 MNHEY and CDR2 SMNVEV (reference sequence). CDR3 sequence (DNA): TGTGCCAGCAGTTTAAGGCAGGGGGCTTACGAGCAGTACTTC. Protein: CASSLRQGAYEQYF.

CDR3 coding DNA: TGTGCCAGCAGCCCCGCCCGTCTGGACTATAACAATGAGCAGTTCTTC. Translating gives CASSPARLDYNNEQFF. The chain links TRBV7-3 to TRBJ2-1; possible D gene TRBD2, 6 bases. CDR1 and CDR2 (germline): SGHTA, FQGTGA. The CDR3 is 16 residues long. V was trimmed by 5 bases and J by 5 bases, leaving 19 bases between them.

The rearrangement links TRBV11-3 to TRBJ1-1; D is unclear. The CDR3 loop spans 13 amino acids. CDR1 is SGHNT, CDR2 YENEEA, per germline. V lost 1 base and J 3 bases, leaving 6 bases between the germline ends. The CDR3 reads CASSLATYTEAFF. The CDR3 DNA reads TGTGCCAGCAGCTTAGCCACTTACACTGAAGCTTTCTTT. The full variable domain, completed using reference TRBV11-3 and TRBJ1-1, is EAGVVQSPRYKIIEKKQPVAFWCNPISGHNTLYWYLQNLGQGPELLIRYENEEAVDDSQLPKDRFSAERLKGVDSTLKIQPAELGDSAVYLCASSLATYTEAFFGQGTRLTVV.

The J gene is TRBJ2-3, the V gene TRBV10-3, with a weak D call TRBD1 (6 bases). Germline V gene lookup returns CDR1 ENHRY and CDR2 SYGVKD. The CDR3 consists of 15 residues. Trimming stripped 1 base from V and 6 bases from J, with 14 bases between. The chain's CDR3 is CAISELQQGSDTQYF. The CDR3 DNA follows: TGTGCCATCAGTGAGTTGCAACAGGGATCGGATACGCAGTATTTT.

This chain links TRBV9 with TRBJ1-1; D unclear. This CDR3 comprises 16 residues. The germline V gene encodes CDR1 SGDLS and CDR2 YYNGEE. Deletions cut 0 bases from V and 1 base from J, with 13 bases between. This chain's CDR3 is CASSVEWSRGNTEAFF. In DNA, the CDR3 is TGTGCCAGCAGCGTAGAATGGTCCCGCGGGAACACTGAAGCTTTCTTT.

The chain employs TRBV10-3 and TRBJ1-5, with D possibly TRBD1 on 5 matching bases. CDR1 ENHRY and CDR2 SYGVKD come from the germline V gene. The CDR3 has 15 amino acids. Deletions cut 0 bases from V and 2 bases from J, with 8 bases between. The DNA for the CDR3 is TGTGCCATCAGTGAGTCGACACAGGGCAATCAGCCCCAGCATTTT. Protein: CAISESTQGNQPQHF.

The rearrangement joins TRBV7-2 to TRBJ1-1, with D perhaps TRBD1 (6 bases). Germline CDR1 and CDR2: SGHTA and FQGNSA. V lost 5 bases and J lost 1, with 11 bases in between. This CDR3 has 14 amino acids. The CDR3, as DNA: TGTGCCAGCAGCCCCGACAGGAGGAACACTGAAGCTTTCTTT. This sequence encodes CASSPDRRNTEAFF.

The genes are TRBV10-3 and TRBJ1-5; 8 nucleotides line up with TRBD1. Germline CDR1 reads ENHRY; CDR2 reads SYGVKD. The CDR3 has 13 amino acids. The V gene end was trimmed by 5 bases and the J gene end by 5 bases; junction bases not matched to a gene: 2. Here the CDR3 DNA reads TGTGCCATCAGTCAGGGGGCAGATCAGCCCCAGCATTTT. This gives the protein CAISQGADQPQHF.

The chain uses TRBV28 and TRBJ1-2; 9 bases fit TRBD1. There are 15 residues in the CDR3. The V gene's germline CDR1 is MDHEN and CDR2 SYDVKM. V trimming: 5 bases; J trimming: 7 bases; junction bases outside the gene matches: 11. DNA for the CDR3: TGTGCCAGCAGTACTCCGGGACAGGGTTATCGTGGCTACACCTTC. Translated, it gives CASSTPGQGYRGYTF.

The chain recombines TRBV9 with TRBJ1-1; unclear D gene. The CDR3 is 13 amino acids. The V gene's germline CDR1 is SGDLS and CDR2 YYNGEE. V lost 4 bases and J lost 5, with 12 bases in between. CDR3 in DNA: TGTGCCAGCAGCCGTACCCCGGGGACTGAAGCTTTCTTT. Translation: CASSRTPGTEAFF.

The chain carries TRBV28 and TRBJ2-3, with TRBD1 matching over 7 bases. V shed 3 bases and J 2 bases; nucleotides not matched to a gene: 8. The CDR3 is made up of 16 amino acids. Germline V CDR1 and CDR2: MDHEN, SYDVKM. Written as DNA, the CDR3 is TGTGCCAGCAGTTTTTCACCGGGACAGTACACAGATACGCAGTATTTT. This encodes CASSFSPGQYTDTQYF.

This rearrangement joins TRBV18 to TRBJ1-1; 7 nucleotides agree with TRBD1. The CDR3 is made up of 14 amino acids. Germline-derived CDR1 and CDR2 are KGHSH and LQKENI. V lost 4 bases to trimming and J lost 3 bases; unmatched junction nucleotides: 5. CDR3 residues: CASSLGGAHTEAFF. The CDR3 DNA follows: TGTGCCAGCTCACTAGGGGGCGCTCACACTGAAGCTTTCTTT.

Concerning this clone itself: At one boundary the junction diverges from the germline segment, which might be a read error. Other DNA sequences of this sample code for an identical CDR3. V is TRBV7-9 and J is TRBJ2-7, with 8 bases aligning to TRBD1. Germline CDR1 is SEHNR and CDR2 is FQNEAQ (reference sequence). The CDR3 runs 15 residues. The CDR3 spells CASSLSDRGTYEQYF. As DNA, the CDR3 is TGTGCCAGTAGCTTATCCGACAGGGGCACCTACGAGCAGTACTTC.

The chain carries TRBV7-3 and TRBJ1-5; D unclear. The CDR3 totals 12 residues. Germline CDR1 SGHTA, CDR2 FQGTGA. V was clipped by 1 base and J by 11 bases, with 9 bases between them. CDR3 sequence: CASSLRPLSQHF. In DNA, the CDR3 is TGTGCCAGCAGCTTAAGGCCTTTATCCCAGCATTTT.

The chain recombines TRBV5-6 with TRBJ2-7; D possibly corresponds to TRBD2 (6 bases). The CDR3 has 11 residues. V was cut by 5 bases and J by 7 bases, with 10 bases left in between. The V gene's germline CDR1 is SGHDT and CDR2 YYEEEE. The DNA for the CDR3 is TGTGCCAGCAGACAGGCGGGGGAGCAGTACTTC. It encodes CASRQAGEQYF.